The rows below give T cell receptor beta chains drawn from one sample of a study of blood T cell repertoires in COVID-19. TCRdb's copy holds only in-frame clones and misses some; the assay was immunoSEQ multiplex PCR. The repertoire includes approximately 130,000 clones, around four fifths of them detected once, and 9.5% to 15% sits in the top ten. Sequencing input: peripheral blood. The receptors were gathered from a human donor in a cohort sampled during active COVID-19. CDR3s include the opening cysteine and the closing phenylalanine or tryptophan. The D gene is left open where the match is weak.

j_call v_call d_call cdr3_aa cdr3_nt
TRBJ2-1 TRBV12-3/TRBV12-4 - CASSLPSAGMFF TGTGCCAGCAGCCTTCCTAGCGCCGGTATGTTCTTC
TRBJ2-1 TRBV6-2/TRBV6-3 - CASSYSRYEQFF TGTGCCAGCAGTTACTCTAGATATGAGCAGTTCTTC
TRBJ1-1 TRBV5-6 - CASSPAWAVNTEAFF TGTGCCAGCAGCCCCGCATGGGCTGTGAACACTGAAGCTTTCTTT
TRBJ2-5 TRBV12-5 - CASGLNGRTQETQYF TGTGCTAGTGGTTTGAACGGCAGGACACAAGAGACCCAGTACTTC
TRBJ2-3 TRBV4-1 - CASSQSGVGGPDTQYF TGCGCCAGCAGCCAGTCGGGGGTCGGGGGGCCAGATACGCAGTATTTT
TRBJ2-7 TRBV6-1 - CASSDAGPGYEQYF TGTGCCAGCAGTGATGCGGGGCCCGGATACGAGCAGTACTTC
TRBJ2-1 TRBV4-2 TRBD2 CASSQVLAGSYNEQFF TGTGCCAGCAGCCAAGTTCTAGCGGGTTCCTACAATGAGCAGTTCTTC
TRBJ1-1 TRBV27 - CASSSVPLRRTEAFF TGTGCCAGCAGTTCCGTCCCACTAAGAAGGACTGAAGCTTTCTTT
TRBJ1-3 TRBV18 - CASSPYMDSNSGNTIYF TGTGCCAGCTCACCCTACATGGACAGTAACTCTGGAAACACCATATATTTT
TRBJ1-2 TRBV10-3 TRBD1 CAISELTGNYGYTF TGTGCCATCAGTGAGTTGACAGGGAACTATGGCTACACCTTC
TRBJ2-2 TRBV10-2 - CASSESIAGELFF TGCGCCAGCAGTGAGTCTATCGCCGGGGAGCTGTTTTTT
TRBJ1-6 TRBV18 - CASSPTRPDSSPLHF TGTGCCAGCTCACCTACACGCCCCGACAGTTCACCCCTCCACTTT
TRBJ2-3 TRBV4-2 - CASSQEVAGTDTQYF TGTGCCAGCAGCCAAGAGGTAGCGGGCACAGATACGCAGTATTTT
TRBJ1-2 TRBV6-5 TRBD1 CASKAGTGANYGYTF TGTGCCAGCAAAGCCGGGACAGGGGCTAACTATGGCTACACCTTC
TRBJ1-2 TRBV6-5 - CASSITWNYGYTF TGTGCCAGCAGTATCACTTGGAACTATGGCTACACCTTC
TRBJ2-7 TRBV9 - CASSVVQGGEQYF TGTGCCAGCAGCGTAGTGCAGGGGGGCGAGCAGTACTTC